The clone carrying this TCR beta chain showed up many times. Its target is not known. The data are from a study of T cells after yellow fever vaccination. Study in general: SMART-Seq v4 Ultra Low Input prepared the low-cell-number fractions. Whole-study findings and limits: Clonotype sharing between CD4 and CD8 compartments was small. Subsequent to the booster, the majority of primary-vaccination clones reappeared (around 96% CD4, around 90% CD8).

TCR cDNA, made by 5'RACE template switching, carried an added universal primer site and UMIs. TCRdb processed the 5' RACE reads anew with MiXCR; each CDR3 protein has one entry. The table lists 250,000 to 300,000 distinct CDR3 sequences, approximately 10% of them singletons, with around 3.4% in the top ten. Deletions cut 2 bases from V and 7 bases from J, with 12 bases between. The CDR3 runs 14 residues. CDR1 is SEHNR, CDR2 FQNEAQ, per germline (reference sequence). This sample comprised CD4+ T cells sorted from PBMCs, obtained 5 days after the yellow fever booster vaccination. The receptor was derived from a man between 18 and 29 years old who received the YFV17D yellow fever vaccine. The V gene is TRBV7-9, the J gene TRBJ1-5; D perhaps matches TRBD1 (5 bases). CDR3 bases: TGTGCCAGCAGCTTATCGGTCGGGGGACAGCCCCAGCATTTT. Its translation is CASSLSVGGQPQHF.